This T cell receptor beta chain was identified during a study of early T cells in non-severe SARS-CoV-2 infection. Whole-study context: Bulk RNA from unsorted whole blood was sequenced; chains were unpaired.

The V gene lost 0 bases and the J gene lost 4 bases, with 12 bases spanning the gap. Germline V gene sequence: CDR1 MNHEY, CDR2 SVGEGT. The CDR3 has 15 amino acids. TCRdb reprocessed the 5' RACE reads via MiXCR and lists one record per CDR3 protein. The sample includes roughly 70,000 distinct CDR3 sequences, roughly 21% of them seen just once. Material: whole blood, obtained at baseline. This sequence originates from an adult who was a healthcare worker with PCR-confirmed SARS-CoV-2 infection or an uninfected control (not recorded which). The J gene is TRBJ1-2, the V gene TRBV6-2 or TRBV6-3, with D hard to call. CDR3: CASSYSRLQSYGYTF. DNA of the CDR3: TGTGCCAGCAGTTACTCGAGGCTACAGTCCTATGGCTACACCTTC.